The rows below give T cell receptor beta chains drawn from one sample of a study of T cell changes during pregnancy in multiple sclerosis. The repertoire was sequenced with immunoSEQ multiplex PCR; TCRdb's copy has only in-frame clones and lacks some. The table lists about 40,000 clones, around 90% of them singletons. The sample in question was CD8+ T cells from peripheral blood mononuclear cells, obtained in the first trimester of pregnancy. These receptors all come from a female donor with multiple sclerosis, enrolled in a pregnancy study. Both conserved end residues are part of each CDR3. Fields, in order: V gene, CDR3 protein.

TRBV6-4 | CASSDSGQGADTQYF
TRBV6-5 | CASSYSAGEVVYTQYF
TRBV4-1 | CASSLDRTNTEAFF
TRBV7-9 | CASSLGDRGPYEQYF
TRBV6-5 | CASSYQPRDRGLGYTF
TRBV13 | CASSLGTGGKGGYTF
TRBV5-1 | CASSLDKQVNDEQYF
TRBV6-5 | CASSYSRQPYEQYF
TRBV5-5 | CASSLGQVEFGF
TRBV4-2 | CASSPRAGAGETQYF
TRBV7-6 | CASSLEEASYGVGTEAFF
TRBV7-2 | CASRPLAGAGEQYF
TRBV9 | CASSEHVTGGTTDTQYF
TRBV4-1 | CASSGTSGGADTQYF
TRBV5-1 | CASSHRGPSTGELFF
TRBV9 | CASSVGSGTDTQYF
TRBV21-1 | CASRKEQGGANQPQHF
TRBV7-6 | CASSLTPGLAGGNDNEQFF
TRBV5-1 | CASRARGQMDTIYF
TRBV13 | CASSPRDRTGYTF
TRBV11-1 | CASSSDGERSPLHF
TRBV27 | CASSLIADISTNEKLFF
TRBV27 | CASSLGRANTEAFF
TRBV6-5 | CASTSYRGQPQHF
TRBV7-9 | CASSLGLTEAFF
TRBV2 | CASNINRDRGLNEQFF
TRBV5-6 | CASSPGSSSYEQYF
TRBV19 | CASSQGQVAYEQYF
TRBV5-4 | CASSYGLAGENEQYF
TRBV28 | CAERATNTGELFF
TRBV19 | CASSTTHNQPQHF